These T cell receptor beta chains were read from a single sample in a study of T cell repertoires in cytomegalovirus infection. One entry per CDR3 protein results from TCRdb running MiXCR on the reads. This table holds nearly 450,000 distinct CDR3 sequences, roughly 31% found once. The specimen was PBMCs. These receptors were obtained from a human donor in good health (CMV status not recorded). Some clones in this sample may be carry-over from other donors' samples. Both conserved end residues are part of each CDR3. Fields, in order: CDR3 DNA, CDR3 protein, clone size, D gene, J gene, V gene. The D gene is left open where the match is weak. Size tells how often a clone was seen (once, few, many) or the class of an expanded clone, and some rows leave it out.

TGCGCCAGCAGCAAGCTAGCGGGGATCACAGATACGCAGTATTTT,CASSKLAGITDTQYF,many,TRBD2,TRBJ2-3,TRBV5-1
TGCGCCAGCAGCCAAGAATCGGAGGGTAACTATGGCTACACCTTC,CASSQESEGNYGYTF,once,-,TRBJ1-2,TRBV4-3
TGTGCCAGCAGCTTAGCGCGTGCATCGACTGGAAACACCATATATTTT,CASSLARASTGNTIYF,many,-,TRBJ1-3,TRBV7-6
TGTGCCAGCAGTTACTCCGGGACTAGTGCCAATGAGCAGTTCTTC,CASSYSGTSANEQFF,few,TRBD2,TRBJ2-1,TRBV6-6
TGTGCCAGCAGTTTCTACCACCGGGCGGCTCCTTCACCCCTCCACTTT,CASSFYHRAAPSPLHF,-,-,TRBJ1-6,TRBV12-3/TRBV12-4
TGCAGTGCTAGAGATTTCGGACAGGGAGGGAACAATTCACCCCTCCACTTT,CSARDFGQGGNNSPLHF,few,TRBD1,TRBJ1-6,TRBV20-1
TGTGCCAGCAGTTACATTAACTATGGCTACACCTTC,CASSYINYGYTF,-,-,TRBJ1-2,TRBV6-2/TRBV6-3
TGTGCCAGCAGTTTATTAAGACAGGGCGAAGAGACCCAGTACTTC,CASSLLRQGEETQYF,-,TRBD1,TRBJ2-5,TRBV6-5
TGTGCCAGCAGTTTATTTCAGGGGGTGGATTCACCCCTCCACTTT,CASSLFQGVDSPLHF,few,TRBD1,TRBJ1-6,TRBV12-3/TRBV12-4
TGTGCCAGCAGCTTAACGAGGGGGGATGAGCAGTTCTTC,CASSLTRGDEQFF,few,-,TRBJ2-1,TRBV7-3
TGTGCAAGAAGCTTAACGGGGGTGGCACCACTCCACTGG,CARSLTGVAPLHW,-,-,TRBJ1-6,TRBV7-3
TGTGCCAGCAGTAAGACCCAAGGTGAGCAGTTCTTC,CASSKTQGEQFF,-,-,TRBJ2-1,TRBV6-6
TGCAGCGTTTCCGGGGTGGAAATTAGCACTGAGCAGTTCTTC,CSVSGVEISTEQFF,-,-,TRBJ2-1,TRBV29-1
TGTGCCAGCAGCTTATTGAGGGGGCTTTACTATGGCTACACCTTC,CASSLLRGLYYGYTF,-,TRBD1,TRBJ1-2,TRBV7-4
TGCAGTGCTATACAGGGGGCTGAAGGCTACGAGCAGTACTTC,CSAIQGAEGYEQYF,-,TRBD1,TRBJ2-7,TRBV20-1
TGTGCCAGCAGCCCCCTTCGCACGGGGGCGTCCTACGAGCAGTACTTC,CASSPLRTGASYEQYF,few,-,TRBJ2-7,TRBV7-8
TGTGCCAGCTCACCTCTCCAGGGAGGAACTGAAGCTTTCTTT,CASSPLQGGTEAFF,-,-,TRBJ1-1,TRBV18
TGTGCCAGCAGCTGGGCGACGGGGGTAGGAACTGGAAACACCATATATTTT,CASSWATGVGTGNTIYF,few,-,TRBJ1-3,TRBV11-2
TGTGCCAGCAGTCGCTCGGGACAGGGGCTGTTTTTT,CASSRSGQGLFF,many,TRBD1,TRBJ1-4,TRBV12-3/TRBV12-4
TGTGCCAGCAGTTCCGTCCCGCCCCACAGGGAAGTCTACGAGCAGTACTTC,CASSSVPPHREVYEQYF,-,-,TRBJ2-7,TRBV6-1
TGTGCCAGCAGTTTACTCCCCCTTACGGGGGGATCAGATACGCAGTATTTT,CASSLLPLTGGSDTQYF,-,TRBD2,TRBJ2-3,TRBV27
TGCAGTGCGGAGCTCCTAGCGGGAAGCACAGATACGCAGTATTTT,CSAELLAGSTDTQYF,-,TRBD2,TRBJ2-3,TRBV20-1